These 10 T cell receptor beta chains came from one sample sequenced in a study of cytotoxic CD8 clonotypes in ibrutinib-treated CLL. Assay: immunoSEQ multiplex PCR; the TCRdb copy retains only in-frame clones and omits some. The repertoire holds 270,000 or so clones, with roughly three quarters as singletons. The starting material was PBMCs, obtained at disease progression, from a patient treated with ibrutinib. The source of these receptors is a human donor with chronic lymphocytic leukemia.

J is TRBJ2-5 and V is TRBV13, with D possibly matching TRBD2 (6 bases). The germline V and J ends were trimmed by 5 bases and 3 bases, with 19 bases remaining between them. CDR3 length: 16 amino acids. CDR1 is PRHDT and CDR2 is FYEKMQ in the germline V gene (reference sequence). CDR3 sequence: CASSLPSVGDKETQYF. The CDR3 DNA reads TGTGCCAGCAGCCTCCCTAGCGTAGGGGATAAAGAGACCCAGTACTTC. The complete variable domain, with remaining parts taken from reference TRBV13 and TRBJ2-5, reads AAGVIQSPRHLIKEKRETATLKCYPIPRHDTVYWYQQGPGQDPQFLISFYEKMQSDKGSIPDRFSAQQFSDYHSELNMSSLELGDSALYFCASSLPSVGDKETQYFGPGTRLLVL.

The genes are TRBV6-6 and TRBJ1-5; the D is unclear. Germline loops: CDR1 MNHNY, CDR2 SVGAGI (reference sequence). The V end was cut by 2 bases, the J end by 4 bases, with 6 bases between. CDR3 length: 13 amino acids. This CDR3 reads CASSYKENQPQHF. CDR3 nucleotide sequence: TGTGCCAGCAGTTACAAAGAGAATCAGCCCCAGCATTTT.

This clone was recorded a few times. The rearrangement joins TRBV5-1 to TRBJ2-7, with 8 bases matching TRBD1. Per the germline V gene, CDR1 is SGHRS and CDR2 is YFSETQ. The CDR3 is made up of 13 amino acids. V was clipped by 4 bases and J by 3 bases; unmatched bases: 3. CDR3 sequence reads: CASSHGQGYEQYF. In nucleotides, the CDR3 is TGCGCCAGCAGCCACGGACAGGGCTACGAGCAGTACTTC.

This clone was seen more than once but under ten times. The chain is built from TRBV18 and TRBJ2-7, with 7 bases aligning to TRBD1. In germline, CDR1 is KGHSH, CDR2 LQKENI. V was clipped by 4 bases and J by 7 bases; unmatched bases: 7. This CDR3 spans 13 amino acids. Here the CDR3 reads CASSLHTGEEQYF. DNA for the CDR3: TGTGCCAGCTCACTACATACAGGGGAAGAGCAGTACTTC.

The rearrangement uses TRBV7-8 and TRBJ2-3; D is ambiguous. CDR1 and CDR2 from the germline V gene are SGHVS and FQNEAQ. The CDR3 loop spans 16 amino acids. V was shortened by 6 bases and J by 2 bases, with 18 bases between the two germline ends. The CDR3 protein is CASSDWAASTTDTQYF. For the CDR3, the DNA is TGTGCCAGCAGTGATTGGGCGGCCTCTACCACAGATACGCAGTATTTT. Combining the CDR3 with reference TRBV7-8 and TRBJ2-3 gives the whole variable domain GAGVSQSPRYKVAKRGQDVALRCDPISGHVSLFWYQQALGQGPEFLTYFQNEAQLDKSGLPSDRFFAERPEGSVSTLKIQRTQQEDSAVYLCASSDWAASTTDTQYFGPGTRLTVL.

This clone occurred a few times. The V call is TRBV5-1, the J call TRBJ1-6; unclear D gene. V was pared by 0 bases and J by 11 bases, with 12 bases between. Germline CDR1 SGHRS, CDR2 YFSETQ. The CDR3 consists of 14 residues. CDR3 in DNA: TGCGCCAGCAGCTTGGGAGAACTAGGCACACCCCTCCACTTT. Amino acid sequence: CASSLGELGTPLHF.

V is TRBV5-1 and J is TRBJ2-1; the D is unclear. Per the germline V gene, CDR1 is SGHRS and CDR2 is YFSETQ. This CDR3 is 15 amino acids long. V lost 1 base, J lost 7 bases, and 15 bases lay in between. The CDR3 DNA sequence: TGCGCCAGCAGCTTGACATGGGCCCAAGCTAATGAGCAGTTCTTC. Its translation: CASSLTWAQANEQFF.

This clone has only a few counts. The gene calls are TRBV7-6 and TRBJ2-3; D perhaps matches TRBD2 (5 bases). The CDR3 runs 15 residues. Per germline, CDR1 SGHVS and CDR2 FNYEAQ. The ends were cut back, 3 bases at V and 4 bases at J, with 14 bases in the middle. The CDR3 DNA reads as TGTGCCAGCAGCTTGGAGAGGCTCGGGGCAGATACGCAGTATTTT. It encodes CASSLERLGADTQYF.

V usage is TRBV9 and J usage is TRBJ2-2; D gene uncertain. V was cut by 3 bases and J by 7 bases, with 13 bases left in between. Looked up from germline, CDR1 is SGDLS and CDR2 is YYNGEE. The CDR3 totals 14 residues. CDR3 nucleotide sequence: TGTGCCAGCAGCGCCCGCTGGGGTGGCGGGGAGCTGTTTTTT. It is translated as CASSARWGGGELFF.

This chain joins TRBV6-1 and TRBJ2-7; TRBD1 might be the D (6 bases). The V gene lost 2 bases and the J gene lost 2 bases, with 13 bases spanning the gap. The CDR3 contains 15 residues. Germline V gives CDR1 MNHNS, CDR2 SASEGT. The CDR3 sequence: CASSELGGHPYEQYF. In nucleotides, the CDR3 is TGTGCCAGCAGTGAATTAGGGGGACATCCCTACGAGCAGTACTTC.